The sequence of this T cell receptor beta chain was determined in a study of response to subunit inactivated influenza vaccine. This clonotype was counted only a few times. The V gene lost 2 bases and the J gene lost 12 bases, with 17 bases spanning the gap. From germline, CDR1 is SEHNR and CDR2 FQNEAQ (reference sequence). CDR3 size: 13 residues. TCRdb called the RT-PCR reads again in MiXCR, with one record for every CDR3 protein. The table has roughly 520,000 distinct CDR3 sequences, 25% seen once. Sequences were derived from CD4+ T cells sorted from PBMCs, sampled around 5 days after vaccination. The gene calls are TRBV7-9 and TRBJ2-7; D not certain. The receptor comes from a man aged 50-59 years who received an inactivated influenza vaccine. In nucleotides, the CDR3 is TGTGCCAGCAGCTTAAATGGGCCATCGTCCGGGTACTTC. Encoded protein: CASSLNGPSSGYF.